The 15 T cell receptor beta chains below come from one sample, sequenced in a study of blood T cell repertoires in COVID-19. Data came from immunoSEQ multiplex PCR; TCRdb stores just in-frame clones and leaves some out. The sample yields about 97,000 clones, around nine tenths seen once. Sequenced input: peripheral blood. The source is a man aged 55 to 69 with acute or convalescent COVID-19.

The rearrangement joins TRBV19 to TRBJ1-2; a weak D match, TRBD1 (5 bases). This CDR3 has 14 amino acids. V was pared by 6 bases and J by 3 bases, with 14 bases between. CDR1 and CDR2 from the germline V gene are LNHDA and SQIVND (reference sequence). The CDR3 coding sequence is TGTGCCAGTAGAAAACCCCAGGGATACTATGGCTACACCTTC. Protein: CASRKPQGYYGYTF. The variable domain in full, with the rest retrieved from reference TRBV19 and TRBJ1-2, is DGGITQSPKYLFRKEGQNVTLSCEQNLNHDAMYWYRQDPGQGLRLIYYSQIVNDFQKGDIAEGYSVSREKKESFPLTVTSAQKNPTAFYLCASRKPQGYYGYTFGSGTRLTVV.

The V call is TRBV30, the J call TRBJ1-3; D unclear. The ends were cut back, 2 bases at V and 0 bases at J, with 5 bases in the middle. The germline V gene has CDR1 GTSNPN and CDR2 SVGIG (reference sequence). This CDR3 has 13 residues. CDR3: CAWSTNSGNTIYF. The CDR3 DNA reads as TGTGCCTGGAGTACTAACTCTGGAAACACCATATATTTT.

This clone appeared once. This chain links TRBV18 with TRBJ1-4, with D maybe TRBD1 (6 bases). V dropped 3 bases and J dropped 7 bases, with 12 bases sitting between them. This CDR3 region has 14 residues. Germline-derived CDR1 and CDR2 are KGHSH and LQKENI. CDR3 protein: CASSPTGTLEKLFF. CDR3 nucleotide sequence: TGTGCCAGCTCACCGACAGGAACTCTTGAAAAACTGTTTTTT.

The chain carries TRBV11-2 and TRBJ2-5; perhaps TRBD1 as D (5 bases). Germline CDR1 is SGHAT and CDR2 is FQNNGV. The germline V and J ends were trimmed by 3 bases and 2 bases, with 7 bases remaining between them. This CDR3 comprises 13 residues. The CDR3 region is CASSLPGQETQYF. CDR3 nucleotides: TGTGCCAGCAGCTTGCCAGGGCAAGAGACCCAGTACTTC.

The chain combines TRBV7-8 with TRBJ2-1; maybe TRBD1 (5 bases). This CDR3 contains 17 residues. The germline CDR1 and CDR2 sequences are SGHVS and FQNEAQ. The ends were cut back, 3 bases at V and 0 bases at J, with 15 bases in the middle. The CDR3, as DNA: TGTGCCAGCAGCTTTCAGCCGACAGACAACTCCTACAATGAGCAGTTCTTC. Residues: CASSFQPTDNSYNEQFF.

This chain uses TRBV19 with TRBJ2-3; D not certain. The CDR3 runs 11 residues. Germline V gives CDR1 LNHDA, CDR2 SQIVND (reference sequence). V was pared by 9 bases and J by 2 bases, with 6 bases between. CDR3 sequence reads: CASGSTDTQYF. In DNA, the CDR3 is TGTGCCAGCGGGTCCACAGATACGCAGTATTTT.

The gene calls are TRBV7-7 and TRBJ1-1, with a weak D call TRBD1 (6 bases). The ends were cut back, 5 bases at V and 6 bases at J, with 16 bases in the middle. Germline V lookup: CDR1 SSHAT, CDR2 FNYEAQ (reference sequence). This CDR3 is 14 amino acids long. CDR3 nucleotide sequence: TGTGCCAGCAGCCCCACGACAGGATCCTCTGAAGCTTTCTTT. This encodes CASSPTTGSSEAFF. Full variable domain (rest looked up from reference TRBV7-7 and TRBJ1-1): GAGVSQSPRYKVTKRGQDVTLRCDPISSHATLYWYQQALGQGPEFLTYFNYEAQPDKSGLPSDRFSAERPEGSISTLTIQRTEQRDSAMYRCASSPTTGSSEAFFGQGTRLTVV.

A single count supports this clone. The chain recombines TRBV13 with TRBJ1-1, with a possible D match to TRBD1 (6 bases). From germline, CDR1 is PRHDT and CDR2 FYEKMQ (reference sequence). V was shortened by 1 base and J by 1 base, with 7 bases between the two germline ends. The CDR3 has 14 amino acids. This chain's CDR3 is CASSLAQGNTEAFF. The CDR3 DNA is TGTGCCAGCAGCTTAGCACAGGGGAACACTGAAGCTTTCTTT.

The gene calls are TRBV19 and TRBJ2-7, with D perhaps matching TRBD2 (5 bases). The V and J ends lost 4 bases and 2 bases respectively, with 18 bases between them. The CDR3 totals 16 residues. Per the germline V gene, CDR1 is LNHDA and CDR2 is SQIVND (reference sequence). The CDR3 bases are TGTGCCAGTAGTAGGCTATCCGGGGATCCTACCTACGAGCAGTACTTC. It codes for CASSRLSGDPTYEQYF.

The chain has TRBV2 and TRBJ1-5; TRBD1 matches 12 bases. The CDR3 has 15 residues. CDR1 is SNHLY and CDR2 is FYNNEI in the germline V gene. With 6 bases clipped from V and 2 bases from J, the junction kept 2 bases outside the gene matches. DNA for the CDR3: TGTGCCAGCAGGGGGACAGGGGGCGGCAATCAGCCCCAGCATTTT. Translation gives CASRGTGGGNQPQHF.

This sequence joins TRBV5-1 and TRBJ1-2; 7 bases agree with TRBD1. Germline V CDR1 and CDR2: SGHRS, YFSETQ. Germline trimming cut 7 bases from V and 4 bases from J; bases unmatched to any gene: 10. CDR3 length: 14 residues. As DNA, the CDR3 is TGCGCCAGCCAAAGAGAAGGGGGCGGCTATGGCTACACCTTC. Protein sequence: CASQREGGGYGYTF.

The chain has TRBV28 and TRBJ1-5; D is uncertain. The germline V gene encodes CDR1 MDHEN and CDR2 SYDVKM. Trimming took off 1 base at V and 0 bases at J, with 7 bases between the two ends. This CDR3 region has 15 residues. CDR3 sequence (DNA): TGTGCCAGCAGTTTATCCGGTTATAGCAATCAGCCCCAGCATTTT. Translation: CASSLSGYSNQPQHF.

Notes on this clone: Other nucleotide sequences from this sample produce the same CDR3. The chain recombines TRBV7-9 with TRBJ1-5; no reliable D call. Trimming took 3 bases from V and 7 from J, leaving 10 bases between them. CDR1 is SEHNR, CDR2 FQNEAQ, per germline (reference sequence). The CDR3 is 13 amino acids. CDR3 DNA sequence: TGTGCCAGCAGCTTGGAGGGTGGACAGCCCCAGCATTTT. It translates to CASSLEGGQPQHF.

V and J are TRBV5-4 and TRBJ1-1; D is unclear. The CDR3 totals 13 residues. Germline V lookup: CDR1 SGHNT, CDR2 YYREEE (reference sequence). V was shortened by 0 bases and J by 4 bases, with 7 bases between the two germline ends. The CDR3 region has the DNA TGTGCCAGCAGCTTGGGGCCTAGCACTGAAGCTTTCTTT. Its translation is CASSLGPSTEAFF.

The chain recombines TRBV6-5 with TRBJ1-1, with unresolved D. Germline V lookup: CDR1 MNHEY, CDR2 SVGAGI. The CDR3 runs 12 residues. V was pared by 5 bases and J by 4 bases, with 8 bases between. CDR3 DNA sequence: TGTGCCAGCAGTCCCTCGGGCACTGAAGCTTTCTTT. Translating it yields CASSPSGTEAFF.